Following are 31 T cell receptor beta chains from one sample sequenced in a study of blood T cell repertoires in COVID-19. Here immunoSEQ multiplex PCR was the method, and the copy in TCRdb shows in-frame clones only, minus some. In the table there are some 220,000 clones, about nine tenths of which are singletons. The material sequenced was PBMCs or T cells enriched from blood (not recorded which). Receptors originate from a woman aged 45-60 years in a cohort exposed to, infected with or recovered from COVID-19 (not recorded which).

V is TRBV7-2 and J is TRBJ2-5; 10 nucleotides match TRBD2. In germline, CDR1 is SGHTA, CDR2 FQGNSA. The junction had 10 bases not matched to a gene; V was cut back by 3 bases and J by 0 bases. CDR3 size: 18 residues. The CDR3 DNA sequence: TGTGCCAGCAGCTTTCCCTCTAGCGGGGGAGAGTACCAAGAGACCCAGTACTTC. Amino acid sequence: CASSFPSSGGEYQETQYF.

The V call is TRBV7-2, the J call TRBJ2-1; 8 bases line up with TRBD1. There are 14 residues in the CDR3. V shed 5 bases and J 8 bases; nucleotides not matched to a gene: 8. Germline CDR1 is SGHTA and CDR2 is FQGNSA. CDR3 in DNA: TGTGCCAGCAGCCCCTCGCCAGGGGGCTATGAGCAGTTCTTC. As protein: CASSPSPGGYEQFF.

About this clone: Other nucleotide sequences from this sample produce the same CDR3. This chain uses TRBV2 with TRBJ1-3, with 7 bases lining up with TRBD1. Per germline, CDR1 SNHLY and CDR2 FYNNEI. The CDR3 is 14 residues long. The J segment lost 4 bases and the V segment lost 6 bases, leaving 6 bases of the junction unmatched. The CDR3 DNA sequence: TGTGCCAGCAGATCGACAGGGACCGGAAACACCATATATTTT. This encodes CASRSTGTGNTIYF.

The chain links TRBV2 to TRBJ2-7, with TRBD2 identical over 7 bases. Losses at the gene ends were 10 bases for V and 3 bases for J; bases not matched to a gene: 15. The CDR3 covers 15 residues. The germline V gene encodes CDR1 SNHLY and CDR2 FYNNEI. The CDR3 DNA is TGTGCCACTTCAAAAGGTGCGGGAGCCGTCTACGAGCAGTACTTC. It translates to CATSKGAGAVYEQYF.

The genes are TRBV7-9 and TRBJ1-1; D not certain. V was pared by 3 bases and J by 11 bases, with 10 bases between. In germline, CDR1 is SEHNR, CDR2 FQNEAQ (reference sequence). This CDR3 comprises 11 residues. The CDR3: CASSFGPAAFF. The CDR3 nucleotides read TGTGCCAGCAGCTTTGGGCCGGCGGCTTTCTTT.

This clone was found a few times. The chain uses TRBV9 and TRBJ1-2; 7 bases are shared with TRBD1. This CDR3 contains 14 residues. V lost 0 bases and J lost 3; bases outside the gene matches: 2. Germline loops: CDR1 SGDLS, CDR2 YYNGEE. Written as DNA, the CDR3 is TGTGCCAGCAGCGTAGCTGACAGGGACTATGGCTACACCTTC. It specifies CASSVADRDYGYTF.

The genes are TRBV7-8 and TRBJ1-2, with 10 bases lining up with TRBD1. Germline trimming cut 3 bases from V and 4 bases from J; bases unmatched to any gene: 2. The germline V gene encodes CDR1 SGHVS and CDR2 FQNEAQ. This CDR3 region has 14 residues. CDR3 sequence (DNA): TGTGCCAGCAGCTTGGGGGACAGGGGCTATGGCTACACCTTC. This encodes CASSLGDRGYGYTF.

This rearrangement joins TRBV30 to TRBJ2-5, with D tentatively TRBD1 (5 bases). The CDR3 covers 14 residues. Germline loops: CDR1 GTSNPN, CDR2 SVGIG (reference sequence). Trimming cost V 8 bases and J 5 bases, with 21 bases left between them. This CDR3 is CALEPPTRGETQYF. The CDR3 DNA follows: TGTGCCCTGGAGCCCCCGACAAGGGGTGAGACCCAGTACTTC.

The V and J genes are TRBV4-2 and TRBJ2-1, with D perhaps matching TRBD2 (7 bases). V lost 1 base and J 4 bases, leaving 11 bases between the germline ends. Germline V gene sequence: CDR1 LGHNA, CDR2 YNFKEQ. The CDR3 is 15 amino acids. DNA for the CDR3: TGTGCCAGCAGCCAAGGGGAGGGGGTATACAATGAGCAGTTCTTC. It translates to CASSQGEGVYNEQFF.

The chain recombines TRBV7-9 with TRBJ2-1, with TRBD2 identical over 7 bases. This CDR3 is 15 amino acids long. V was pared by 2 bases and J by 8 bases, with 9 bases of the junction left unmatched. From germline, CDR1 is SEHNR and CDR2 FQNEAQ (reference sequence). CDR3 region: CASSLNTRLADEQFF. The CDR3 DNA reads TGTGCCAGCAGCTTAAACACAAGACTAGCCGATGAGCAGTTCTTC.

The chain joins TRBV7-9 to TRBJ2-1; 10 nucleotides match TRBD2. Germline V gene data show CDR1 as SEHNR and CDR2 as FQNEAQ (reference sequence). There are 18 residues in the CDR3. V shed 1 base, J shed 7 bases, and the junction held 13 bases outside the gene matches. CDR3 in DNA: TGTGCCAGCAGCTTAGTGTATAAGCGGGGGGGCCGAATAAATGAGCAGTTCTTC. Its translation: CASSLVYKRGGRINEQFF.

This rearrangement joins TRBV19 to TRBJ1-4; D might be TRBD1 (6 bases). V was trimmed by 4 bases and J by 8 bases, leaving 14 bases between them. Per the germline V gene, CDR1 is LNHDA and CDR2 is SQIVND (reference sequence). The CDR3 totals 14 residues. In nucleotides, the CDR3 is TGTGCCAGTAGTAGCCACAGGGACCTCGAAAAACTGTTTTTT. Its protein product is CASSSHRDLEKLFF.

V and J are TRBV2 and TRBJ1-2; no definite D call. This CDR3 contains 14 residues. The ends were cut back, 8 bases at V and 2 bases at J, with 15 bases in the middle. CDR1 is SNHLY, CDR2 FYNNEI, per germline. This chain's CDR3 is CASVVGPGNYGYTF. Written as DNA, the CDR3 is TGTGCCAGCGTTGTAGGTCCCGGGAACTATGGCTACACCTTC.

The DNA of the CDR3 is TGTGCCACCAGTGATACCAGGGGGCTATCCTACGAGCAGTACTTC. Translating gives CATSDTRGLSYEQYF. The chain uses TRBV24-1 and TRBJ2-7; the match to TRBD1 covers 8 bases. The J segment lost 1 base and the V segment lost 3 bases, leaving 4 bases of the junction unmatched. This CDR3 has 15 residues. CDR1 is KGHDR, CDR2 SFDVKD, per germline.

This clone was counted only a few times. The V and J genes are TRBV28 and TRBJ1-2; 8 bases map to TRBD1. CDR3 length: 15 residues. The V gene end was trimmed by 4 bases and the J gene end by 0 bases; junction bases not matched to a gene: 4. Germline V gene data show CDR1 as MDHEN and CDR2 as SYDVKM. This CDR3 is CASSSGQVPNYGYTF. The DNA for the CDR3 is TGTGCCAGCAGTTCGGGACAGGTTCCTAACTATGGCTACACCTTC.

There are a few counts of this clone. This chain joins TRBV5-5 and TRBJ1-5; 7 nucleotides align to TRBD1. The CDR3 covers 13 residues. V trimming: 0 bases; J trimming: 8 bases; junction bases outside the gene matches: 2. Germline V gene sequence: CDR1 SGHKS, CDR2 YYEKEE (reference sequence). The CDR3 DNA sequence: TGTGCCAGCAGCTTGGCTGGGACAGAGCCCCAGCATTTT. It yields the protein CASSLAGTEPQHF.

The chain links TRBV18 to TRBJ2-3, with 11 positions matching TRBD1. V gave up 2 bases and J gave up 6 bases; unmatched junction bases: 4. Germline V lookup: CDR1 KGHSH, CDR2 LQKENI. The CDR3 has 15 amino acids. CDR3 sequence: CASSPRDRGTDTQYF. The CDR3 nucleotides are TGTGCCAGCTCACCAAGGGACAGGGGGACGGATACGCAGTATTTT.

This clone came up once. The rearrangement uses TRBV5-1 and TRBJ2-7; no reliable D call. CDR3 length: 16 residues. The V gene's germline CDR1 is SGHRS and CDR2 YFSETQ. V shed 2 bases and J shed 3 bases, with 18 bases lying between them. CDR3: CASSLSGVGSLYEQYF. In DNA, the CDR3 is TGCGCCAGCAGCTTATCAGGTGTTGGGTCTCTCTACGAGCAGTACTTC.

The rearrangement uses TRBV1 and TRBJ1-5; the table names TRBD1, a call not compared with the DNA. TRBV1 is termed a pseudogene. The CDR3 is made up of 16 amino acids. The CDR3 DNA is TGCACCAGCAGCCAAGGGGGGACAGGGTCAAATCAGCCCCAGCATTTT. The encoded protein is CTSSQGGTGSNQPQHF.

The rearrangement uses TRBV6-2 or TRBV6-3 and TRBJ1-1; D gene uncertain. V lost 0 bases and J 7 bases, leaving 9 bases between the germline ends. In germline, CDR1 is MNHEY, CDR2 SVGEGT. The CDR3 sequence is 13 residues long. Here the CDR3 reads CASSYSRSNEAFF. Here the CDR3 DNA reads TGTGCCAGCAGTTACTCCCGGTCCAATGAAGCTTTCTTT.

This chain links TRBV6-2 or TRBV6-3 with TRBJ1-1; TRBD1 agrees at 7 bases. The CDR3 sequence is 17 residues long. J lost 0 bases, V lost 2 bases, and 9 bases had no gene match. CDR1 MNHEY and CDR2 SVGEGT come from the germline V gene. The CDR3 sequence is CASSYRQGESMNTEAFF. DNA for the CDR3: TGTGCCAGCAGTTACAGACAGGGAGAAAGCATGAACACTGAAGCTTTCTTT.

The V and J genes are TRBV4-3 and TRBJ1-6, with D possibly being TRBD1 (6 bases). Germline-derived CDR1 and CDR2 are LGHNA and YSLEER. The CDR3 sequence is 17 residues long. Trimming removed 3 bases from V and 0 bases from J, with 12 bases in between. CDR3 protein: CASSHRTEISYNSPLHF. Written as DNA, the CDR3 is TGCGCCAGCAGCCATCGGACAGAGATCTCCTATAATTCACCCCTCCACTTT.

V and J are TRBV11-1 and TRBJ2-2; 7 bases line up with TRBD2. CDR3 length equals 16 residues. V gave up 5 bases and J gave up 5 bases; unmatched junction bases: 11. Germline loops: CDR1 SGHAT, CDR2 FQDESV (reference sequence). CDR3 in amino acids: CASSLKRDYATGELFF. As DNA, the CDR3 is TGTGCCAGCAGCCTAAAAAGGGACTATGCGACCGGGGAGCTGTTTTTT.

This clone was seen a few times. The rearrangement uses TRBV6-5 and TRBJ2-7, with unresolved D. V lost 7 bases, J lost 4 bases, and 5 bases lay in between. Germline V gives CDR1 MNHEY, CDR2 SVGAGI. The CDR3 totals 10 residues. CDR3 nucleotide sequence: TGTGCCAGCACCGGGTACGAGCAGTACTTC. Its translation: CASTGYEQYF.

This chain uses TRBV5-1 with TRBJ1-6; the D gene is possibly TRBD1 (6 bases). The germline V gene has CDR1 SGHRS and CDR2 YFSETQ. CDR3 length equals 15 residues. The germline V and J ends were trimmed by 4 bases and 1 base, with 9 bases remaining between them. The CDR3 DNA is TGCGCCAGCAGCCAGGGGCCTTCCTATAATTCACCCCTCCACTTT. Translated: CASSQGPSYNSPLHF.

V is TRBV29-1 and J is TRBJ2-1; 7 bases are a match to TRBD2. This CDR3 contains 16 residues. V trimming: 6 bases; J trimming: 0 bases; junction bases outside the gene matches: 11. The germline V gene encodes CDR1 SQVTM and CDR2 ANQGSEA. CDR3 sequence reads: CSVRTERGSSYNEQFF. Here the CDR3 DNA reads TGCAGCGTCCGTACCGAGCGGGGTAGCTCCTACAATGAGCAGTTCTTC.

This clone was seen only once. The CDR3 DNA reads TGTGCCAGCAGTTACGGGCGGGAAGCCTACAATGAGCAGTTCTTC. Amino acid sequence: CASSYGREAYNEQFF. The gene calls are TRBV6-2 or TRBV6-3 and TRBJ2-1; D is possibly TRBD2 (6 bases). CDR1 and CDR2 (germline): MNHEY, SVGEGT. The V end lost 2 bases, the J end lost 2 bases, and 10 bases lay between the germline ends. This CDR3 region has 15 residues.

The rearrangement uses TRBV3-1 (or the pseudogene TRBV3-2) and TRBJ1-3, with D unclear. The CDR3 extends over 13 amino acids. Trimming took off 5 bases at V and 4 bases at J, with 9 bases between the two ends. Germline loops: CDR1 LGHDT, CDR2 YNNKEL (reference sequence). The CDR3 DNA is TGTGCCAGCAGCTATACAGAAGGAAACACCATATATTTT. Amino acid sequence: CASSYTEGNTIYF.

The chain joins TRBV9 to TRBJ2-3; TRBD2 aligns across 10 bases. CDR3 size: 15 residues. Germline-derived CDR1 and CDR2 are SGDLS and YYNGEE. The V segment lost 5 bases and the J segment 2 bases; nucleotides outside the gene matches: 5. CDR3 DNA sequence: TGTGCCAGCAGTCTTAGCGGGGGGTTCACAGATACGCAGTATTTT. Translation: CASSLSGGFTDTQYF.

The CDR3 loop reads CASSESRGANTGELFF. The CDR3 nucleotides read TGTGCCAGCAGCGAGAGCCGGGGGGCGAACACCGGGGAGCTGTTTTTT. J is TRBJ2-2 and V is TRBV9; 7 nucleotides match TRBD2. The CDR3 length is 16 residues. The germline CDR1 and CDR2 sequences are SGDLS and YYNGEE. V gave up 3 bases and J gave up 0 bases; unmatched junction bases: 5.

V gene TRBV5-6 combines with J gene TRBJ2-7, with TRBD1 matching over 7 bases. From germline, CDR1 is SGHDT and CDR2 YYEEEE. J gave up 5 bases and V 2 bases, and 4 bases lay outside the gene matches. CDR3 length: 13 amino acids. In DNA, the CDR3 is TGTGCCAGCAGCTTAACAGGGGAAAACGAGCAGTACTTC. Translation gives CASSLTGENEQYF.